This passage covers 14 T cell receptor beta chains from one sample sequenced in a study of blood T cell repertoires in COVID-19. The assay was immunoSEQ multiplex PCR, and TCRdb's table has in-frame clones only and misses some. The sample includes hundreds of thousands of clones, approximately 90% seen only once; the top ten take 1.4%. The sequenced sample was peripheral blood. These receptors were obtained from a woman in her twenties or thirties with active or convalescent COVID-19.

The chain couples TRBV14 to TRBJ1-3; 7 positions match TRBD1. The germline gives CDR1 SGHDN, CDR2 FVKESK. The CDR3 loop spans 16 amino acids. V trimming: 4 bases; J trimming: 0 bases; junction bases outside the gene matches: 6. In nucleotides, the CDR3 is TGTGCCAGCAGCCTTATCACAGGGGTCTCTGGAAACACCATATATTTT. Encoded protein: CASSLITGVSGNTIYF.

J is TRBJ1-5 and V is TRBV6-2 or TRBV6-3, with 10 nucleotides matching TRBD1. Losses at the gene ends were 2 bases for V and 2 bases for J; bases not matched to a gene: 6. Germline assignment: CDR1 MNHEY and CDR2 SVGEGT. The CDR3 sequence is 17 residues long. CDR3 coding DNA: TGTGCCAGCAGTTACCAGGACAGGGGGAGAGGCAATCAGCCCCAGCATTTT. It is translated as CASSYQDRGRGNQPQHF.

The chain recombines TRBV6-5 with TRBJ1-1; tentatively, D is TRBD1 (5 bases). CDR1 and CDR2 (germline): MNHEY, SVGAGI. CDR3 size: 14 residues. Trimming stripped 2 bases from V and 4 bases from J, with 11 bases between. The DNA of the CDR3 is TGTGCCAGCAGTTACCGCGGGACGGGCACTGAAGCTTTCTTT. This translates into CASSYRGTGTEAFF.

This sequence joins TRBV7-9 and TRBJ2-5; TRBD2 matches 8 bases. The J segment lost 5 bases and the V segment lost 5 bases, leaving 7 bases of the junction unmatched. Germline V gene sequence: CDR1 SEHNR, CDR2 FQNEAQ (reference sequence). There are 14 residues in the CDR3. For the CDR3, the DNA is TGTGCCAGCAGCAAGCGGGGGCCGCGGGAGACCCAGTACTTC. Its protein product is CASSKRGPRETQYF.

The chain couples TRBV27 to TRBJ2-1, with unresolved D. The CDR3 is 12 amino acids. V was trimmed by 6 bases and J by 8 bases, leaving 11 bases between them. Germline assignment: CDR1 MNHEY and CDR2 SMNVEV (reference sequence). In DNA form, the CDR3 reads TGTGCCAGCAGCCCCGACTTCGATGAGCAGTTCTTC. The encoded protein is CASSPDFDEQFF.

V usage is TRBV15 and J usage is TRBJ1-4; 8 bases line up with TRBD1. CDR3 length: 17 amino acids. V lost 3 bases and J lost 0; bases outside the gene matches: 6. Germline V gene lookup returns CDR1 LNHNV and CDR2 YYDKDF (reference sequence). The CDR3 coding sequence is TGTGCCACCAGCAGCGACAGGGGAACAGCAACTAATGAAAAACTGTTTTTT. Amino acids: CATSSDRGTATNEKLFF.

This chain links TRBV6-5 with TRBJ2-7, with 9 bases identical to TRBD1. The CDR3 totals 14 residues. The germline V gene has CDR1 MNHEY and CDR2 SVGAGI. The trim removed 2 bases at V and 6 bases at J, leaving 5 bases unmatched. In DNA, the CDR3 is TGTGCCAGCAGTTACCGGACAGGGGAAGGCGAGCAGTACTTC. Amino acid sequence: CASSYRTGEGEQYF.

The chain couples TRBV3-1 (or the pseudogene TRBV3-2) to TRBJ2-5; D not resolved. The CDR3 is 13 residues long. Trimming cost V 7 bases and J 1 base, with 10 bases left between them. The V gene's germline CDR1 is LGHDT and CDR2 YNNKEL (reference sequence). The CDR3 DNA sequence: TGTGCCAGCACCCAGGCCCCCCAAGAGACCCAGTACTTC. Amino acids: CASTQAPQETQYF.

The chain employs TRBV27 and TRBJ1-1; D gene ambiguous. CDR1 MNHEY and CDR2 SMNVEV come from the germline V gene (reference sequence). The CDR3 consists of 13 residues. Deletions cut 5 bases from V and 8 bases from J, with 15 bases between. The CDR3 DNA is TGTGCCAGCAGTCAATTCGCCGGGAGCGAAGCTTTCTTT. Amino acid sequence: CASSQFAGSEAFF.

The chain combines TRBV9 with TRBJ1-2; no reliable D call. V lost 3 bases, J lost 0 bases, and 9 bases lay in between. The CDR3 consists of 14 residues. Germline assignment: CDR1 SGDLS and CDR2 YYNGEE. This chain's CDR3 is CASSDLGANYGYTF. The CDR3 DNA is TGTGCCAGCAGCGACCTCGGGGCTAACTATGGCTACACCTTC.

V usage is TRBV5-1 and J usage is TRBJ2-7; D unclear. In germline, CDR1 is SGHRS, CDR2 YFSETQ. The CDR3 runs to 13 residues. The V and J ends lost 3 bases and 3 bases respectively, with 10 bases between them. The CDR3 reads CASSWQTFYEQYF. CDR3 bases: TGCGCCAGCAGCTGGCAGACATTCTACGAGCAGTACTTC.

This clone was detected only a few times. The chain employs TRBV5-6 and TRBJ2-7; weak D call: TRBD1 (5 bases). CDR1 and CDR2 from the germline V gene are SGHDT and YYEEEE. With 1 base removed from V and 5 bases from J, the gap between germline ends came to 10 bases. CDR3 length: 13 residues. The CDR3 nucleotides read TGTGCCAGCAGCTTGCGCAGGGTTGACGAGCAGTACTTC. Translated: CASSLRRVDEQYF.

J is TRBJ2-1 and V is TRBV29-1; 12 positions match TRBD2. CDR3 length: 13 residues. The V gene end was trimmed by 7 bases and the J gene end by 7 bases; junction bases not matched to a gene: 5. Germline CDR1 reads SQVTM; CDR2 reads ANQGSEA. CDR3 bases: TGCAGCGATGTGACTAGCGGGAGTAATGAGCAGTTCTTC. It codes for CSDVTSGSNEQFF.

This clone was detected only once. This sequence joins TRBV29-1 and TRBJ1-2; 9 bases match TRBD1. Germline V gene data show CDR1 as SQVTM and CDR2 as ANQGSEA. This CDR3 is 13 amino acids long. V shed 6 bases and J 6 bases; nucleotides not matched to a gene: 8. The CDR3 here is CSVRTGEVHGYTF. The CDR3 coding sequence is TGCAGCGTCCGGACAGGGGAGGTCCATGGCTACACCTTC.